This TCR beta chain was documented in a study of blood T cell repertoires in COVID-19. The CDR3 has 8 amino acids. The germline V gene encodes CDR1 ENHRY and CDR2 SYGVKD. V lost 9 bases and J 14 bases, leaving 5 bases between the germline ends. In the original analysis: Cell counts per sample came from amplifying reference gene primers. The assay was immunoSEQ multiplex PCR, and TCRdb's table has in-frame clones only and misses some. For V, J and clone size, that table is used; D and trimming come from the DNA. The sample has about 99,000 clones, roughly 87% seen once. Input material: peripheral blood. This TCR was sampled from a human donor in a cohort sampled during active COVID-19. This chain connects TRBV10-3 to TRBJ1-6; no clear D gene. The CDR3 DNA sequence: TGTGCCATATCCTCCCTCCACTTT. Amino acids: CAISSLHF.